This T cell receptor (beta chain) was obtained from a study of T cell responses to AZD1222 COVID-19 vaccine. General study findings and limits: It should be noted that donors were predominantly white British and more often female, and clonal diversity was possibly underestimated.

The CDR3 sequence is 15 residues long. J lost 2 bases, V lost 0 bases, and 1 base had no gene match. Germline lookup yields CDR1 SGHRS and CDR2 YFSETQ. TCRdb's table, derived via immunoSEQ multiplex PCR, lists solely in-frame clones and lacks some. The sample records about 150,000 clones, around 92% being singletons. This clone came up a few times. Its antigen is undetermined. Second-dose schedules of about 4 or about 12 weeks were combined. Source: peripheral blood, taken 28 days after the second AZD1222 dose. The chain uses TRBV5-1 and TRBJ1-5, with 8 bases lining up with TRBD1. The receptor was derived from an adult who received the AZD1222 COVID-19 vaccine. The CDR3 DNA sequence: TGCGCCAGCAGCTTGGCAGGGGGCGGCAATCAGCCCCAGCATTTT. This gives the protein CASSLAGGGNQPQHF.